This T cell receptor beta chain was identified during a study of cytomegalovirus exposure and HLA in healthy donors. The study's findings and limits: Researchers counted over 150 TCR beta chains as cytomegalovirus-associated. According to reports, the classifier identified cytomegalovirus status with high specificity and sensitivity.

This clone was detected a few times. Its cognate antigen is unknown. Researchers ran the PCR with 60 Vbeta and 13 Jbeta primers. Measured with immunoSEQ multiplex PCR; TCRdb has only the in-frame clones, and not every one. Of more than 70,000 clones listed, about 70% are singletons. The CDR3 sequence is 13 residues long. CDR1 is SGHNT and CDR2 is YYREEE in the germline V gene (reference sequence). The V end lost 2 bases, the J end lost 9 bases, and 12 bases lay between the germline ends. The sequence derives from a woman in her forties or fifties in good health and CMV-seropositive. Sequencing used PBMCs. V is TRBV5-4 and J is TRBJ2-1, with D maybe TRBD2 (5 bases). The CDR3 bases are TGTGCCAGCAGCTTATCGGGCCGGGGTGAGCAGTTCTTC. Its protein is CASSLSGRGEQFF.